The TCR beta chain under discussion was sequenced for a study of CD8+ T cells in alopecia areata. The wider study: Severity among treated patients was scored by the percentage of scalp area affected. Overall study results and limits: A great number of expanded lesional clones endured in scalp and blood during tofacitinib. Relative to normal scalp, lesional scalp, especially alopecia totalis/universalis, showed higher clonality.

Treatment indicated: oral pan-JAK inhibitor, 5-10 mg twice daily. The researchers isolated CD4+ and CD8+ T cells from PBMCs by sorting. About this clone itself: The antigen remains undetermined.

RNA extraction and reverse transcription yielded cDNA as sequencing template. The data were produced by immunoSEQ multiplex PCR, yet TCRdb's version contains in-frame clones alone and is incomplete. The sample holds 170,000 or so clones; roughly three fifths are singletons and the top ten take approximately 12%. The CDR3 has 14 residues. The trim removed 3 bases at V and 5 bases at J, leaving 2 bases unmatched. CDR1 MGHRA and CDR2 YSYEKL come from the germline V gene. The source was CD8+ T cells sorted from blood, collected at week 24, from a patient treated with tofacitinib. V usage is TRBV4-1 and J usage is TRBJ2-1; 9 bases align to TRBD1. The TCR sequence derives from a human donor with alopecia areata. DNA of the CDR3: TGCGCCAGCAGCCAGGGGGACAGGGACAATGAGCAGTTCTTC. Its translation is CASSQGDRDNEQFF.